This T cell receptor (beta chain) is from a study of blood T cells in healthy people across ages. Through a sample-barcoded 5' primer and a J-beta primer mix, a second PCR was run for roughly 6 to 11 cycles. Each CDR3 protein gets one entry after TCRdb re-called the 5' RACE reads with MiXCR. This table has approximately 1,100,000 distinct CDR3 sequences, under 55% appearing once. Germline V gives CDR1 SNHLY, CDR2 FYNNEI. This CDR3 has 11 amino acids. Trimming pared 3 bases from V and 7 bases from J, leaving 5 bases between. Notes on the study in general: The study regarded diversity estimates from one million T cells as underestimates. It was not known whether donors were CMV positive (a possible confounder of expanded clonotype changes).

This clonotype was seen many times. What it binds is not known. Every donor contributed roughly 10 milliliters of peripheral blood by blood draw. Each sample had at least 6.5 million PBMCs isolated. The TCR was taken from a woman in her sixties in good health. This rearrangement joins TRBV2 to TRBJ2-3; D is perhaps TRBD1 (5 bases). The sample consisted of blood. CDR3 loop: CASSEDNTQYF. The DNA of the CDR3 is TGTGCCAGCAGTGAGGACAATACGCAGTATTTT.